This entry lists 27 T cell receptor beta chains sequenced from one sample in a study of blood T cells in healthy people across ages. Then a second PCR, running roughly 7 to 11 cycles, was carried out with a sample-barcoded 5' primer and a J-beta primer mix. TCRdb independently ran MiXCR on the 5' RACE reads; one entry per CDR3 protein. The repertoire holds about 1.8 million distinct CDR3 sequences, with around 48% as singletons. Sample: blood. The source is a middle-aged woman in good health.

This chain links TRBV27 with TRBJ2-3; the match to TRBD2 covers 8 bases. Germline loops: CDR1 MNHEY, CDR2 SMNVEV (reference sequence). With 5 bases clipped from V and 3 bases from J, the junction kept 13 bases outside the gene matches. The CDR3 runs 17 residues. The CDR3 is CASSPLPGGGGTDTQYF. Here the CDR3 DNA reads TGTGCCAGCAGTCCGCTGCCGGGGGGGGGTGGAACAGATACGCAGTATTTT.

V usage is TRBV29-1 and J usage is TRBJ2-4; no clear D gene. The DNA end lines up better with TRBJ2-7; the J call may be wrong. CDR1 is SQVTM, CDR2 ANQGSEA, per germline. This CDR3 spans 12 amino acids. CDR3 region: CSVGGPIYEQYF. CDR3 DNA sequence: TGCAGCGTTGGAGGCCCAATCTACGAGCAGTACTTC.

This clonotype was detected only a few times. This chain connects TRBV6-2 or TRBV6-3 to TRBJ2-1; 9 bases match TRBD1. Germline CDR1 reads MNHEY; CDR2 reads SVGEGT. This CDR3 has 17 residues. V shed 4 bases and J 1 base; nucleotides not matched to a gene: 8. CDR3 loop: CASSFTLGQGSYNEQFF. DNA of the CDR3: TGTGCCAGCAGTTTTACCCTGGGACAGGGTTCCTACAATGAGCAGTTCTTC.

The chain combines TRBV10-3 with TRBJ2-3; possible D gene TRBD1, 6 bases. V lost 2 bases to trimming and J lost 2 bases, with 11 bases between them. The CDR3 totals 15 residues. Germline V gene sequence: CDR1 ENHRY, CDR2 SYGVKD. This CDR3 reads CAISETRGNTDTQYF. The CDR3 nucleotides read TGTGCCATCAGTGAGACCAGGGGAAACACAGATACGCAGTATTTT.

The gene calls are TRBV6-6 and TRBJ1-5; 9 bases are shared with TRBD1. V gave up 5 bases and J gave up 7 bases; unmatched junction bases: 9. The germline V gene has CDR1 MNHNY and CDR2 SVGAGI (reference sequence). This CDR3 is built from 15 residues. As DNA, the CDR3 is TGTGCCAGCAGTGACCTAGACAGGGGGGGCCAGCCCCAGCATTTT. Translating gives CASSDLDRGGQPQHF.

V usage is TRBV9 and J usage is TRBJ1-2, with TRBD1 as a possible D gene (5 bases). V lost 3 bases and J 7 bases, leaving 19 bases between the germline ends. Germline-derived CDR1 and CDR2 are SGDLS and YYNGEE. The CDR3 runs 15 residues. The CDR3 loop reads CASSADSTTLGGYTF. Here the CDR3 DNA reads TGTGCCAGCAGCGCAGACAGTACCACCCTGGGTGGCTACACCTTC.

This clonotype was counted a few times. The CDR3 DNA reads as TGTGCCAGCAGCCCATCGGTCGGGGCCTCTGGAGGCTATGGCTACACCTTC. Amino acids: CASSPSVGASGGYGYTF. The chain couples TRBV14 to TRBJ1-2; TRBD1 might be the D (5 bases). CDR1 is SGHDN, CDR2 FVKESK, per germline. V was pared by 4 bases and J by 4 bases, with 22 bases between. The CDR3 totals 17 residues.

The CDR3 nucleotides read TGTGCCAGCAGTATATCCGGGACAGACACCCAAGAGACCCAGTACTTC. Amino acids: CASSISGTDTQETQYF. V gene TRBV7-2 combines with J gene TRBJ2-5; 7 bases line up with TRBD1. Germline V CDR1 and CDR2: SGHTA, FQGNSA. The length of the CDR3 is 16 residues. V was clipped by 6 bases and J by 1 base; unmatched bases: 11.

The chain couples TRBV27 to TRBJ2-5, with D possibly being TRBD1 (7 bases). The CDR3 loop spans 16 amino acids. The V gene lost 3 bases and the J gene lost 5 bases, with 19 bases spanning the gap. Germline V gene sequence: CDR1 MNHEY, CDR2 SMNVEV (reference sequence). CDR3 coding DNA: TGTGCCAGCAGTTTCCGGGGCGGGACAGTACTGGAGACCCAGTACTTC. It yields the protein CASSFRGGTVLETQYF.

The chain recombines TRBV4-1 with TRBJ1-1; D gene uncertain. This CDR3 comprises 16 residues. The germline CDR1 and CDR2 sequences are MGHRA and YSYEKL. Trimming removed 0 bases from V and 0 bases from J, with 11 bases in between. The CDR3 nucleotides are TGCGCCAGCAGCCAAGAAGGAAGGGTTTTGAACACTGAAGCTTTCTTT. It translates to CASSQEGRVLNTEAFF.

This clonotype was seen more than once but under ten times. V gene TRBV6-2 or TRBV6-3 combines with J gene TRBJ1-6, with D perhaps matching TRBD1 (5 bases). The CDR3 has 16 residues. Germline CDR1 and CDR2: MNHEY and SVGEGT. Trimming pared 7 bases from V and 6 bases from J, leaving 19 bases between. In DNA, the CDR3 is TGTGCCAGCATCAATTCGTCGGGGCGGTTTAATTCACCCCTCCACTTT. Encoded protein: CASINSSGRFNSPLHF.

This chain connects TRBV4-3 to TRBJ1-2; the D gene is possibly TRBD1 (5 bases). The V end lost 0 bases, the J end lost 8 bases, and 16 bases lay between the germline ends. This CDR3 comprises 15 residues. CDR1 is LGHNA and CDR2 is YSLEER in the germline V gene. The CDR3 region is CASSQERVPRDGYTF. CDR3 coding DNA: TGCGCCAGCAGCCAAGAACGTGTGCCCAGGGACGGCTACACCTTC.

This chain uses TRBV29-1 with TRBJ2-1; 8 bases map to TRBD2. The CDR3 runs 13 residues. Trimming at V came to 8 bases and at J to 9 bases, leaving 12 bases not matched to a gene. Germline values: CDR1 SQVTM, CDR2 ANQGSEA. The CDR3 loop reads CSSEEQRGLEQFF. The DNA for the CDR3 is TGCAGCTCCGAAGAGCAGCGGGGGCTTGAGCAGTTCTTC.

The chain uses TRBV9 and TRBJ1-2; D is uncertain. Trimming shortened V by 5 bases and J by 6 bases, and 14 bases separated the two germline ends. This CDR3 has 13 amino acids. Looked up from germline, CDR1 is SGDLS and CDR2 is YYNGEE. The CDR3 spells CASRKPSGNGYTF. The CDR3, as DNA: TGTGCCAGCAGAAAACCCAGCGGCAATGGCTACACCTTC.

In its sample, this clonotype was seen a few times. The chain employs TRBV11-2 and TRBJ2-5, with 9 bases identical to TRBD1. V trimming: 1 base; J trimming: 7 bases; junction bases outside the gene matches: 7. In germline, CDR1 is SGHAT, CDR2 FQNNGV. The CDR3 is 15 residues long. This CDR3 reads CASSLGGTGFATQYF. For the CDR3, the DNA is TGTGCCAGCAGCTTAGGAGGGACAGGGTTTGCGACCCAGTACTTC. Combining the CDR3 with reference TRBV11-2 and TRBJ2-5 gives the whole variable domain EAGVAQSPRYKIIEKRQSVAFWCNPISGHATLYWYQQILGQGPKLLIQFQNNGVVDDSQLPKDRFSAERLKGVDSTLKIQPAKLEDSAVYLCASSLGGTGFATQYFGPGTRLLVL.

The genes are TRBV21-1 and TRBJ2-1; the table's TRBD1 call for D was not verified on the DNA. TRBV21-1 is a recognized pseudogene. The CDR3 runs to 17 residues. The CDR3 DNA sequence: TGTGCCAGCAGCAAATTGGAACGGACAGGGGTCTCCAATGAGCAGTTCTTC. This gives the protein CASSKLERTGVSNEQFF.

V and J are TRBV7-2 and TRBJ1-2; TRBD1 agrees at 8 bases. Germline CDR1 reads SGHTA; CDR2 reads FQGNSA. Losses at the gene ends were 5 bases for V and 5 bases for J; bases not matched to a gene: 10. The CDR3 extends over 15 amino acids. CDR3 loop: CASSVRQGAQYGYTF. The CDR3 DNA reads as TGTGCCAGCAGCGTAAGGCAGGGGGCCCAATATGGCTACACCTTC.

The CDR3 DNA is TGTGCCAGCAGAAAACGGGGGGGAACCGTCACAGATACGCAGTATTTT. This encodes CASRKRGGTVTDTQYF. The chain links TRBV6-4 to TRBJ2-3, with TRBD2 matching 8 bases. Trimming removed 6 bases from V and 2 bases from J; junction bases left unmatched: 10. CDR1 and CDR2 (germline): MRHNA, SNTAGT. This CDR3 has 16 amino acids.

This clonotype has a count of ten or more. This chain joins TRBV12-3 or TRBV12-4 and TRBJ1-6; D perhaps matches TRBD1 (5 bases). CDR3 size: 14 residues. Between the trimmed V and J ends, which lost 1 base and 7 bases, there was a span of 8 bases. Written as DNA, the CDR3 is TGTGCCAGCAGTTTAGGGGGCGGCAATTCACCCCTCCACTTT. It yields the protein CASSLGGGNSPLHF.

The chain links TRBV9 to TRBJ2-5; D is possibly TRBD2 (6 bases). Germline V gene sequence: CDR1 SGDLS, CDR2 YYNGEE. V lost 3 bases and J lost 5, with 29 bases in between. This CDR3 contains 19 residues. The CDR3 nucleotides are TGTGCCAGCAGCGCCGCGGGAAGAGACTGGGTCTTAAGGGAGGAGACCCAGTACTTC. This codes for CASSAAGRDWVLREETQYF.

V gene TRBV7-2 combines with J gene TRBJ2-7; 7 bases map to TRBD2. The CDR3 runs to 17 residues. The V segment lost 5 bases and the J segment 3 bases; nucleotides outside the gene matches: 16. From germline, CDR1 is SGHTA and CDR2 FQGNSA. Here the CDR3 reads CASSPTLSAGDLYEQYF. The CDR3 bases are TGTGCCAGCAGCCCCACCTTATCGGCGGGGGATCTCTACGAGCAGTACTTC.

This clonotype has more than one count but fewer than ten. The chain carries TRBV27 and TRBJ1-5; 8 bases line up with TRBD1. Unmatched junction bases numbered 11, after V lost 5 bases and J lost 5 bases. Looked up from germline, CDR1 is MNHEY and CDR2 is SMNVEV (reference sequence). The CDR3 has 16 amino acids. The CDR3 DNA is TGTGCCAGCAGTCCCCGGGGACAGGCGGACTATCAGCCCCAGCATTTT. It specifies CASSPRGQADYQPQHF.

This clonotype has only a few counts. V gene TRBV28 combines with J gene TRBJ2-1; no reliable D call. This CDR3 region has 11 residues. Germline V gives CDR1 MDHEN, CDR2 SYDVKM. V lost 4 bases and J 10 bases, leaving 8 bases between the germline ends. CDR3 sequence reads: CASSSIREQFF. In DNA, the CDR3 is TGTGCCAGCAGTTCCATACGGGAGCAGTTCTTC.

A few counts support this clonotype. The chain employs TRBV5-1 and TRBJ2-1; the match to TRBD2 covers 12 bases. Germline lookup yields CDR1 SGHRS and CDR2 YFSETQ. The CDR3 sequence is 15 residues long. Trimming at V came to 4 bases and at J to 8 bases, leaving 7 bases not matched to a gene. CDR3 nucleotides: TGCGCCAGCAGCCCCGGACTAGCGGGGATCGATGAGCAGTTCTTC. Translation gives CASSPGLAGIDEQFF.

This CDR3 reads CASSLGAGRRFHQPQHF. CDR3 bases: TGTGCCAGCAGCTTGGGGGCAGGCAGGCGGTTCCATCAGCCCCAGCATTTT. The rearrangement links TRBV5-8 to TRBJ1-5; D remains unclear. Trimming removed 0 bases from V and 5 bases from J, with 18 bases in between. Germline lookup yields CDR1 SGHTS and CDR2 YDEGEE. The CDR3 runs 17 residues. Full variable domain (rest looked up from reference TRBV5-8 and TRBJ1-5): EAGVTQSPTHLIKTRGQQATLRCSPISGHTSVYWYQQALGLGLQFLLWYDEGEERNRGNFPPRFSGRQFPNYSSELNVNALELEDSALYLCASSLGAGRRFHQPQHFGDGTRLSIL.

Remarks on this clonotype: Compared with germline, one end of the junction differs, possibly owing to a read error. V usage is TRBV27 and J usage is TRBJ2-1; 9 bases match TRBD1. TRBJ2-7 explains the end of the DNA better; the J call may be wrong. The CDR3 sequence is 14 residues long. Germline V gene data show CDR1 as MNHEY and CDR2 as SMNVEV (reference sequence). The DNA of the CDR3 is TGTGTCAGCAGACTGAGGACAGGGGCCTACGAGCAGTACTTC. Protein product: CVSRLRTGAYEQYF.

V gene TRBV24-1 combines with J gene TRBJ2-7; the match to TRBD1 covers 8 bases. The CDR3 is 13 amino acids. The trim removed 5 bases at V and 7 bases at J, leaving 6 bases unmatched. CDR1 and CDR2 from the germline V gene are KGHDR and SFDVKD. CDR3 sequence reads: CATSGTGFNEQYF. CDR3 DNA sequence: TGTGCCACCAGTGGGACAGGGTTCAATGAGCAGTACTTC.